This T cell receptor beta chain was obtained from a study of blood T cell repertoires in COVID-19. Overall study: Some COVID-19 samples were acute and others convalescent; all came from the United States, Italy and Spain. T cells, B-cell-depleted T cells, or PBMCs supplied cDNA or gDNA.

The V segment lost 5 bases and the J segment 0 bases; nucleotides outside the gene matches: 10. CDR3 size: 16 residues. Germline CDR1 reads SGHTA; CDR2 reads FQGTGA. Clones were read by immunoSEQ multiplex PCR, and TCRdb kept only the in-frame ones, dropping some. This sample has a few hundred thousand clones; around 88% occur once, and the top ten carry 2% to 2.5%. The sequencing input was peripheral blood. The chain uses TRBV7-3 and TRBJ2-7, with 7 bases aligning to TRBD2. The receptor comes from a woman younger than 45 who had recovered from COVID-19. CDR3 nucleotide sequence: TGTGCCAGCAGCCGAGAGGGAGGGGCCAGCTCCTACGAGCAGTACTTC. Translation: CASSREGGASSYEQYF.